This T cell receptor (beta chain) was sequenced for a study of blood T cell repertoires in COVID-19. Sequencing was performed with immunoSEQ multiplex PCR; in TCRdb, only in-frame clones are kept and a portion is missing. This repertoire shows 300,000 or so clones, 85% found once; its top ten account for 4.1%. With 4 bases clipped from V and 10 bases from J, the junction kept 2 bases outside the gene matches. The germline V gene has CDR1 MNHEY and CDR2 SVGAGI. CDR3 length: 12 amino acids. The origin of this receptor is a woman between 50 and 59 years old with active or convalescent COVID-19. This sequence joins TRBV6-5 and TRBJ2-1, with 9 bases identical to TRBD2. Sequencing was performed on peripheral blood. CDR3 sequence reads: CASSSSGAEQFF. The DNA for the CDR3 is TGTGCCAGCAGTTCTAGCGGGGCAGAGCAGTTCTTC.